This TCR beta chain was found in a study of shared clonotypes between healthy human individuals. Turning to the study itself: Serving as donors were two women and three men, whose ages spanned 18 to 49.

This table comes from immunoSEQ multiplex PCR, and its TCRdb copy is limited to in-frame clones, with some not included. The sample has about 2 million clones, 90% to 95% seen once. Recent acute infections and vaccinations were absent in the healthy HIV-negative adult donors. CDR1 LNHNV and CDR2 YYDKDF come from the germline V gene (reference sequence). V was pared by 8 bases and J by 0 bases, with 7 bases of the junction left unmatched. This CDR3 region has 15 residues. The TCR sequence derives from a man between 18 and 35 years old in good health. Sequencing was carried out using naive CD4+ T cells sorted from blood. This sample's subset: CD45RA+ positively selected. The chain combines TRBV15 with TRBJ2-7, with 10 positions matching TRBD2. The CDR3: CATAVGLADSYEQYF. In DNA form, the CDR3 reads TGTGCCACCGCCGTCGGACTAGCGGACTCCTACGAGCAGTACTTC.